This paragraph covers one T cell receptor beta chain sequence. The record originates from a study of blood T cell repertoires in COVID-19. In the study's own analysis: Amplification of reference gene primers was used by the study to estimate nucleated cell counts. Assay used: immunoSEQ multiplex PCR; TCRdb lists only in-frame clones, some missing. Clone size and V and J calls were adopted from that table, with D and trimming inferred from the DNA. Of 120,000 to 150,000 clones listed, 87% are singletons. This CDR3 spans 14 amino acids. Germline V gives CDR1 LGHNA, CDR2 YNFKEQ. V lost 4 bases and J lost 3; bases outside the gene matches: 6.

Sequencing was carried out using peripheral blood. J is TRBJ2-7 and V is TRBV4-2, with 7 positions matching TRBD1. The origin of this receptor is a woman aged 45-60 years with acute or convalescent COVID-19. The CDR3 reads CASSPGTAFYEQYF. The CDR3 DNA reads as TGTGCCAGCAGCCCCGGGACAGCTTTCTACGAGCAGTACTTC.